Following are 17 T cell receptor beta chains from one sample sequenced in a study of blood T cell repertoires in COVID-19. Assay used: immunoSEQ multiplex PCR; TCRdb lists only in-frame clones, some missing. Among some 50,000 clones listed, 86% were seen once. Sequenced sample: peripheral blood. These receptor sequences come from a human donor in a cohort sampled during active COVID-19.

The V gene is TRBV19, the J gene TRBJ2-2; D may be TRBD1 (6 bases). The CDR3 contains 15 residues. Trimming took off 3 bases at V and 4 bases at J, with 12 bases between the two ends. CDR1 and CDR2 from the germline V gene are LNHDA and SQIVND (reference sequence). The CDR3, as DNA: TGTGCCAGTAGTATCTCAGGGGTTATCACCGGGGAGCTGTTTTTT. Translated, it gives CASSISGVITGELFF.

The V call is TRBV4-1, the J call TRBJ1-2, with 7 nucleotides matching TRBD1. J lost 8 bases, V lost 2 bases, and 20 bases had no gene match. This CDR3 has 18 amino acids. Germline CDR1 MGHRA, CDR2 YSYEKL. The CDR3 region is CASSQNLKEQTGDGGYTF. The CDR3 nucleotides read TGCGCCAGCAGCCAAAATCTAAAGGAACAAACAGGGGACGGGGGCTACACCTTC.

J is TRBJ1-2 and V is TRBV12-5, with 7 bases identical to TRBD1. The CDR3 contains 14 residues. Germline CDR1 LGHNT, CDR2 FRNRAP. The trim removed 0 bases at V and 6 bases at J, leaving 4 bases unmatched. In nucleotides, the CDR3 is TGTGCTAGTGGTTTGGTAGGGGGCGCGGATGGCTACACCTTC. Its protein product is CASGLVGGADGYTF.

J is TRBJ2-6 and V is TRBV7-2; 7 bases align to TRBD1. CDR3 length: 14 amino acids. Trimming removed 10 bases from V and 0 bases from J; junction bases left unmatched: 3. Germline values: CDR1 SGHTA, CDR2 FQGNSA. The CDR3 DNA is TGTGCCAAGAGACAGGGCTCTGGGGCCAACGTCCTGACTTTC. It is translated as CAKRQGSGANVLTF.

V gene TRBV30 combines with J gene TRBJ2-3; 10 nucleotides align to TRBD1. Germline V gene lookup returns CDR1 GTSNPN and CDR2 SVGIG (reference sequence). This CDR3 has 16 amino acids. Trimming at V came to 7 bases and at J to 5 bases, leaving 15 bases not matched to a gene. CDR3 coding DNA: TGTGCCTACACCCCCCTGGGGACAGGGGAACAAGATACGCAGTATTTT. The encoded protein is CAYTPLGTGEQDTQYF.

The rearrangement uses TRBV7-9 and TRBJ2-7, with TRBD1 identical over 10 bases. Germline values: CDR1 SEHNR, CDR2 FQNEAQ (reference sequence). This CDR3 comprises 15 residues. Germline trimming cut 5 bases from V and 4 bases from J; bases unmatched to any gene: 8. CDR3 in DNA: TGTGCCAGCAGCGCCAGGACAGGGGGAGGATACGAGCAGTACTTC. It codes for CASSARTGGGYEQYF.

This chain links TRBV3-1 (or the pseudogene TRBV3-2) with TRBJ2-1; the match to TRBD2 covers 8 bases. Germline trimming cut 6 bases from V and 2 bases from J; bases unmatched to any gene: 6. The CDR3 extends over 15 amino acids. Looked up from germline, CDR1 is LGHDT and CDR2 is YNNKEL (reference sequence). Here the CDR3 reads CASSPTSGPYNEQFF. The CDR3 region has the DNA TGTGCCAGCAGTCCCACTAGCGGACCCTACAATGAGCAGTTCTTC.

CDR3: CASSATSGGALGTDTQYF. In nucleotides, the CDR3 is TGTGCCAGCAGCGCCACTAGCGGGGGGGCCCTGGGCACAGATACGCAGTATTTT. V and J are TRBV11-3 and TRBJ2-3, with 13 bases aligning to TRBD2. V lost 5 bases, J lost 1 base, and 9 bases stayed unmatched. The CDR3 extends over 18 amino acids. CDR1 and CDR2 from the germline V gene are SGHNT and YENEEA.

V is TRBV10-1 and J is TRBJ1-3; TRBD1 is a possible D gene (5 bases). This CDR3 is 13 amino acids long. The V and J ends lost 6 bases and 4 bases respectively, with 10 bases between them. Germline values: CDR1 WNHNN, CDR2 SYGVQD (reference sequence). The CDR3 spells CASSGGSGNTIYF. In DNA, the CDR3 is TGCGCCAGCAGCGGGGGATCCGGAAACACCATATATTTT.

This chain links TRBV6-2 or TRBV6-3 with TRBJ2-3, with a tentative D call TRBD2 (6 bases). The germline gives CDR1 MNHEY, CDR2 SVGEGT. The CDR3 has 19 residues. Deletions cut 2 bases from V and 5 bases from J, with 26 bases between. DNA of the CDR3: TGTGCCAGCAGTTACAAGACGGGACTGACAAGCACGTCTGGAGATACGCAGTATTTT. Its protein is CASSYKTGLTSTSGDTQYF.

The chain recombines TRBV6-5 with TRBJ1-5; D is uncertain. The germline V gene encodes CDR1 MNHEY and CDR2 SVGAGI. The CDR3 is 14 amino acids. Trimming stripped 0 bases from V and 7 bases from J, with 10 bases between. CDR3 in DNA: TGTGCCAGCAGTTACTCCCGAGGGAGGCAGCCCCAGCATTTT. This translates into CASSYSRGRQPQHF.

The CDR3 here is CASSPGTSGATQYF. CDR3 coding DNA: TGTGCCAGCAGCCCAGGGACTAGCGGGGCTACGCAGTATTTT. The J gene is TRBJ2-3, the V gene TRBV7-9; 13 bases agree with TRBD2. The CDR3 covers 14 residues. CDR1 and CDR2 (germline): SEHNR, FQNEAQ (reference sequence). V shed 5 bases, J shed 8 bases, and the junction held 4 bases outside the gene matches.

The rearrangement links TRBV7-6 to TRBJ2-5; TRBD1 matches at 8 bases. The germline gives CDR1 SGHVS, CDR2 FNYEAQ. The J segment lost 5 bases and the V segment lost 0 bases, leaving 5 bases of the junction unmatched. The CDR3 runs 15 residues. For the CDR3, the DNA is TGTGCCAGCAGCTTAGCGGACAGGGCTGGGGAGACCCAGTACTTC. This sequence encodes CASSLADRAGETQYF.

The chain employs TRBV14 and TRBJ2-1, with 11 bases aligning to TRBD2. The ends lost 5 bases at V and 9 bases at J; junction bases unmatched: 9. CDR1 SGHDN and CDR2 FVKESK come from the germline V gene. CDR3 length: 15 amino acids. The CDR3 DNA sequence: TGTGCCAGCAGCTCGCGACTAGCGGGATTGGCTGAGCAGTTCTTC. Translation: CASSSRLAGLAEQFF.

The chain joins TRBV20-1 to TRBJ1-1; D ambiguous. The germline V gene encodes CDR1 DFQATT and CDR2 SNEGSKA (reference sequence). V lost 3 bases, J lost 6 bases, and 8 bases lay in between. This CDR3 spans 11 amino acids. The CDR3 sequence is CSASPGPEAFF. For the CDR3, the DNA is TGCAGTGCTAGTCCAGGTCCTGAAGCTTTCTTT.

This clone showed up just once. This chain connects TRBV4-2 to TRBJ1-1; TRBD1 agrees at 7 bases. CDR1 and CDR2 (germline): LGHNA, YNFKEQ. After removal of 3 bases from V and 0 bases from J, the junction contained 7 bases not matched to a gene. The CDR3 runs to 16 residues. The CDR3 sequence is CASSQSSGTVNTEAFF. CDR3 nucleotide sequence: TGTGCCAGCAGCCAGTCTTCCGGGACAGTGAACACTGAAGCTTTCTTT.

The chain joins TRBV11-3 to TRBJ2-6; 7 bases are a match to TRBD1. J was trimmed by 1 base and V by 5 bases; bases with no gene match: 5. The CDR3 is 16 amino acids. Germline V lookup: CDR1 SGHNT, CDR2 YENEEA. CDR3 DNA sequence: TGTGCCAGCAGCCCACAGGGGCAATCTGGGGCCAACGTCCTGACTTTC. This gives the protein CASSPQGQSGANVLTF.